The clone carrying this TCR beta chain was observed a handful of times. Trimming removed 4 bases from V and 8 bases from J; junction bases left unmatched: 8. This CDR3 spans 15 amino acids. The V gene's germline CDR1 is SGHRS and CDR2 YFSETQ. The TCRbeta library was prepared with unique molecular identifiers. Using its own MiXCR run on the PCR reads, TCRdb lists one record per CDR3 protein. This sample has a few hundred thousand distinct CDR3 sequences; around 10% occur once, and the top ten carry over 5.5%. This specimen comes from a study of T-cell reconstitution after alpha-beta-depleted transplantation in children.

The sequence came from a human donor who donated a stem cell graft to a child with acute lymphoblastic leukemia. The V gene is TRBV5-1, the J gene TRBJ1-6; TRBD1 aligns across 8 bases. The sequencing here drew on PBMCs from the stem cell graft donor, taken from the stem cell graft. CDR3 sequence reads: CASSRKDREYSPLHF. CDR3 bases: TGCGCCAGCAGCAGGAAGGACAGGGAATATTCACCCCTCCACTTT.